This passage covers 8 T cell receptor beta chains from one sample sequenced in a study of blood T cell repertoires in COVID-19. Some clones are missing from TCRdb's copy, which holds only in-frame ones; the method was immunoSEQ multiplex PCR. The sample yields 40,000 to 45,000 clones, about 83% seen once. Sequencing was done on a sample of peripheral blood. Every receptor here comes from a man in his forties with COVID-19, enrolled during active disease.

The V call is TRBV5-6, the J call TRBJ1-4; possible D gene TRBD1, 5 bases. This CDR3 has 15 amino acids. V gave up 4 bases and J gave up 4 bases, with 14 bases separating them. Germline CDR1 is SGHDT and CDR2 is YYEEEE. CDR3 DNA sequence: TGTGCCAGCAGCGCGGGACGGCAGGATAATGAAAAACTGTTTTTT. Amino acids: CASSAGRQDNEKLFF.

CDR3 amino acids: CASSLGSSAPYEQYF. The CDR3 nucleotides read TGTGCCAGCAGCTTGGGGTCTAGCGCACCCTACGAGCAGTACTTC. V is TRBV5-4 and J is TRBJ2-7; a weak D match, TRBD2 (6 bases). In germline, CDR1 is SGHNT, CDR2 YYREEE (reference sequence). This CDR3 has 15 residues. V lost 0 bases and J 2 bases, leaving 12 bases between the germline ends.

The chain uses TRBV10-3 and TRBJ2-7; the match to TRBD1 covers 8 bases. This CDR3 is 15 amino acids long. Germline values: CDR1 ENHRY, CDR2 SYGVKD. Trimming took 2 bases from V and 2 from J; bases not matched to a gene: 5. CDR3 residues: CAISEILQGAYEQYF. CDR3 in DNA: TGTGCCATCAGTGAGATTTTACAGGGGGCCTACGAGCAGTACTTC.

The chain is built from TRBV2 and TRBJ2-2; TRBD2 matches 12 bases. With 5 bases clipped from V and 6 bases from J, the junction kept 10 bases outside the gene matches. This CDR3 region has 17 residues. Germline-derived CDR1 and CDR2 are SNHLY and FYNNEI. For the CDR3, the DNA is TGTGCCAGCAGTCCTGGGGGGACTAGCGGGTACGCCGGGGAGCTGTTTTTT. Its translation is CASSPGGTSGYAGELFF.

This clone appeared once. This sequence joins TRBV2 and TRBJ2-1, with 14 bases fitting TRBD2. CDR3 size: 16 residues. Per germline, CDR1 SNHLY and CDR2 FYNNEI. V was clipped by 5 bases and J by 4 bases; unmatched bases: 4. The CDR3 nucleotides are TGTGCCAGCAGTTCCGGGACTAGCGGGAGTTACAATGAGCAGTTCTTC. The encoded protein is CASSSGTSGSYNEQFF.

This clone was seen just once. The chain has TRBV7-9 and TRBJ2-3; D gene ambiguous. Trimming stripped 5 bases from V and 2 bases from J, with 11 bases between. The CDR3 consists of 14 residues. Germline-derived CDR1 and CDR2 are SEHNR and FQNEAQ (reference sequence). The CDR3 region is CASSRSPSTDTQYF. CDR3 nucleotide sequence: TGTGCCAGCAGCCGGTCGCCGTCCACAGATACGCAGTATTTT.

The rearrangement links TRBV12-3 or TRBV12-4 to TRBJ1-5; 9 bases match TRBD1. V was pared by 8 bases and J by 5 bases, with 4 bases of the junction left unmatched. CDR3 length: 13 amino acids. CDR3: CASSQGAYQPQHF. The CDR3 DNA sequence: TGTGCCAGCTCACAGGGGGCTTATCAGCCCCAGCATTTT.

This chain uses TRBV2 with TRBJ2-5; 8 bases align to TRBD1. This CDR3 has 14 amino acids. Per germline, CDR1 SNHLY and CDR2 FYNNEI. The V and J ends lost 4 bases and 1 base, in that order; junction bases with no gene match: 2. As DNA, the CDR3 is TGTGCCAGCAGTGCCGACAGGGGCCAAGAGACCCAGTACTTC. Its translation is CASSADRGQETQYF.